This T cell receptor (beta chain) derives from a study of PD-1 blockade in mismatch repair-deficient tumors. Overall study context: Patients had eleven to twelve mismatch repair-deficient cancer types, all previously treated and progressing.

TCRs were sequenced from a few patients responding to pembrolizumab. This clone was recorded once. Its antigen is unknown. Clones were read by immunoSEQ multiplex PCR, and TCRdb kept only the in-frame ones, dropping some. This sample has under 50,000 clones, with roughly 88% found just once. CDR3 length: 14 amino acids. General observations from the study: Tumor-resident clones, often absent from pretreatment blood, expanded after pembrolizumab and then contracted.

The TCR originated in an adult with mismatch repair-deficient cancer. The chain has TRBV21-1 and TRBJ2-7; the tabulated D call, TRBD2, remains unverified against the DNA. TRBV21-1 is described as a pseudogene. The sample in question was PBMCs, obtained approximately 41 weeks after starting pembrolizumab. The CDR3 loop reads CASSKAGGFGEQYF. CDR3 coding DNA: TGTGCCAGCAGCAAAGCAGGCGGGTTCGGCGAGCAGTACTTC.